Listed here are 4 T cell receptor beta chains from one sample, sequenced in a study of blood T cell repertoires in COVID-19. Sequencing was performed with immunoSEQ multiplex PCR; in TCRdb, only in-frame clones are kept and a portion is missing. The sample includes 200,000 or so clones, about 90% of them seen just once. Sequencing was performed on peripheral blood. These receptors originate from a man between 60 and 75 years old with COVID-19, enrolled during active disease.

This clone was seen only once. V gene TRBV5-4 combines with J gene TRBJ2-3; weak D call: TRBD1 (5 bases). The length of the CDR3 is 13 residues. Trimming removed 5 bases from V and 6 bases from J, with 13 bases in between. Germline assignment: CDR1 SGHNT and CDR2 YYREEE (reference sequence). The CDR3 loop is CASSYTGSDTQYF. For the CDR3, the DNA is TGTGCCAGCAGTTATACAGGTTCGGATACGCAGTATTTT.

The chain couples TRBV12-5 to TRBJ2-2; D remains unclear. The V and J ends lost 0 bases and 8 bases respectively, with 10 bases between them. There are 14 residues in the CDR3. CDR1 and CDR2 (germline): LGHNT, FRNRAP. The CDR3, as DNA: TGTGCTAGTGGTTTGGTAACAGTAACGGGGGAGCTGTTTTTT. Protein: CASGLVTVTGELFF.

V is TRBV7-2 and J is TRBJ2-6, with D possibly being TRBD1 (5 bases). V was trimmed by 5 bases and J by 0 bases, leaving 8 bases between them. This CDR3 contains 15 residues. CDR1 and CDR2 from the germline V gene are SGHTA and FQGNSA. The CDR3 spells CASSTQGSGANVLTF. The CDR3 coding sequence is TGTGCCAGCAGCACTCAGGGCTCTGGGGCCAACGTCCTGACTTTC.

This chain joins TRBV30 and TRBJ2-3; a possible D gene is TRBD2 (5 bases). The CDR3 extends over 13 amino acids. Trimming pared 0 bases from V and 4 bases from J, leaving 8 bases between. Germline-derived CDR1 and CDR2 are GTSNPN and SVGIG (reference sequence). The CDR3 here is CAWSVLGADTQYF. The CDR3 coding sequence is TGTGCCTGGAGTGTATTGGGAGCAGATACGCAGTATTTT.